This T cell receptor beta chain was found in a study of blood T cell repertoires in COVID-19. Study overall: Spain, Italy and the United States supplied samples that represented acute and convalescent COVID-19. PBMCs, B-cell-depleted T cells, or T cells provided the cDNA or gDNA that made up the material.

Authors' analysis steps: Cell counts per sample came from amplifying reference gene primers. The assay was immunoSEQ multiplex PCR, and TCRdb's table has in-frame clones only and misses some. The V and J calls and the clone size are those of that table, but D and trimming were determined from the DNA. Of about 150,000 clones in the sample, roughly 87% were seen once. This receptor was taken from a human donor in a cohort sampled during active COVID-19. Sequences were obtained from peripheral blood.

CDR3 in DNA: TGTGCCTGGAGCGGGACAGGAAATACCTTGGGTTTCTTT. Amino acid sequence: CAWSGTGNTLGFF. The V and J genes are TRBV30 and TRBJ1-1; 8 bases fit TRBD1. Germline lookup yields CDR1 GTSNPN and CDR2 SVGIG (reference sequence). Losses at the gene ends were 3 bases for V and 13 bases for J; bases not matched to a gene: 13. The CDR3 has 13 amino acids.